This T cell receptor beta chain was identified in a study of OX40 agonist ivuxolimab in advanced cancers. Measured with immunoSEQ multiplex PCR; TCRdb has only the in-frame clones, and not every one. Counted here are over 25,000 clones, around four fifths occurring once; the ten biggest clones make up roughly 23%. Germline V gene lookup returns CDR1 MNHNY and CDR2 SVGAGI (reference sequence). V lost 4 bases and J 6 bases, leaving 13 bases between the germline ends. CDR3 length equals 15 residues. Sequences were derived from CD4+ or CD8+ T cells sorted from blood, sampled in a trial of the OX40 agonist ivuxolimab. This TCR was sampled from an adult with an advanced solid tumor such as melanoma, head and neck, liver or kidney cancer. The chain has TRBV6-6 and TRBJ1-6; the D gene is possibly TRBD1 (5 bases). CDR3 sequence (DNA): TGTGCCAGCAGTTCCTCCCGGGGCAGTAATTCACCCCTCCACTTT. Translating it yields CASSSSRGSNSPLHF.